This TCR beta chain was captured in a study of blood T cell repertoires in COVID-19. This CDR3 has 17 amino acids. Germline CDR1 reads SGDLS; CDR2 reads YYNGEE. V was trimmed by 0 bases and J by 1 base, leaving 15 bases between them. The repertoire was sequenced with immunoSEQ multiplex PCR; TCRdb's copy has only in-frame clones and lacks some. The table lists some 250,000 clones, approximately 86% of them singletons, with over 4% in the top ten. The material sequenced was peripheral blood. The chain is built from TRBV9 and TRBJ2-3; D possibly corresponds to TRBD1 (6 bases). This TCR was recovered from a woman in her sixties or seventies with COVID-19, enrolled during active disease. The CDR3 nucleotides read TGTGCCAGCAGCGTAGCCGGCTACAGGGTGGGCACAGATACGCAGTATTTT. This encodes CASSVAGYRVGTDTQYF.